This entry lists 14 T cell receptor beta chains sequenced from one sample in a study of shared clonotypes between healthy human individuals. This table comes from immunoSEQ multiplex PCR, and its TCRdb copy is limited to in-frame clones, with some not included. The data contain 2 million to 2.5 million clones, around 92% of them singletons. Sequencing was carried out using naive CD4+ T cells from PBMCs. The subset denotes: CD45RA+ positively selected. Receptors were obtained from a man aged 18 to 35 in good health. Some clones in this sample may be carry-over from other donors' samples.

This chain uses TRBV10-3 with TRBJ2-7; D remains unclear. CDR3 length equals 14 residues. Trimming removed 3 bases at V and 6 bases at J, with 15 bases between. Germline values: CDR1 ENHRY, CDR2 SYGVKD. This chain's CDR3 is CAISEPGLRIEQYF. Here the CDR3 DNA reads TGTGCCATCAGTGAACCGGGTTTGCGAATCGAGCAGTACTTC.

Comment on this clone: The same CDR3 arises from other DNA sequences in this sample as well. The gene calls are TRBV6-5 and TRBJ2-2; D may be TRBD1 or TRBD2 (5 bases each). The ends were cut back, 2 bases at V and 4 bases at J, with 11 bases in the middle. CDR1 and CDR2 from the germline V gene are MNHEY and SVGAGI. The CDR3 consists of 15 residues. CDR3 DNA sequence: TGTGCCAGCAGTTACAGAGGGGCGGGCACCGGGGAGCTGTTTTTT. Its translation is CASSYRGAGTGELFF.

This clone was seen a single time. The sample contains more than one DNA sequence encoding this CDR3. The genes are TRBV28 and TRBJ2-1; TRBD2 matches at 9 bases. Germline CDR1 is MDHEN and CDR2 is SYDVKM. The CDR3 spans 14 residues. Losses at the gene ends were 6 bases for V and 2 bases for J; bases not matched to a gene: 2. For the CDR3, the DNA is TGTGCCAGCAGCCTAGCGGGAACCTACAATGAGCAGTTCTTC. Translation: CASSLAGTYNEQFF.

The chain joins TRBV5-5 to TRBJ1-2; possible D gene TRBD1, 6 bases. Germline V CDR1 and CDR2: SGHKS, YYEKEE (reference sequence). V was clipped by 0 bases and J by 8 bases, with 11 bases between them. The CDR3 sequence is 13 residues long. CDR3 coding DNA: TGTGCCAGCAGCTTGGTACAGGGCAGCGGCTACACCTTC. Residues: CASSLVQGSGYTF.

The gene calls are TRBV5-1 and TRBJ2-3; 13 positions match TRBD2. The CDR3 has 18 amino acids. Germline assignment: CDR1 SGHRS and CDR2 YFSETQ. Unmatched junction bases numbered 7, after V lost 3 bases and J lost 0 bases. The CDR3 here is CASSSGTSGTTSTDTQYF. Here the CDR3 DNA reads TGCGCCAGCAGCTCCGGGACTAGCGGGACCACTAGCACAGATACGCAGTATTTT. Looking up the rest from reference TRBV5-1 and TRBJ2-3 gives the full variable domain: KAGVTQTPRYLIKTRGQQVTLSCSPISGHRSVSWYQQTPGQGLQFLFEYFSETQRNKGNFPGRFSGRQFSNSRSEMNVSTLELGDSALYLCASSSGTSGTTSTDTQYFGPGTRLTVL.

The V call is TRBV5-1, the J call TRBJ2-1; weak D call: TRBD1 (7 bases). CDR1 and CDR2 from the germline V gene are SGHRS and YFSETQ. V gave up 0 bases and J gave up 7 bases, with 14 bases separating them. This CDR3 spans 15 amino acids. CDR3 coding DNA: TGCGCCAGCAGCTTGGATGGGGCAGGGGGGAATGAGCAGTTCTTC. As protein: CASSLDGAGGNEQFF. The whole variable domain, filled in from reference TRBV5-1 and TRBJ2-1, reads KAGVTQTPRYLIKTRGQQVTLSCSPISGHRSVSWYQQTPGQGLQFLFEYFSETQRNKGNFPGRFSGRQFSNSRSEMNVSTLELGDSALYLCASSLDGAGGNEQFFGPGTRLTVL.

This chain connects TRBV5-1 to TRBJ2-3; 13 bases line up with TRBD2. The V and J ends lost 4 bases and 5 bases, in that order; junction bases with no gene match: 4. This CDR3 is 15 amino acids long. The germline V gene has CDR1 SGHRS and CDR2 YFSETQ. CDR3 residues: CASSQGLAGIDTQYF. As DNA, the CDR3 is TGCGCCAGCAGCCAGGGACTAGCGGGGATAGATACGCAGTATTTT.

The CDR3 nucleotides are TGTGCCATCAGTGAGCCCTTCAGGGGTGCTGAAGCTTTCTTT. It yields the protein CAISEPFRGAEAFF. V gene TRBV10-3 combines with J gene TRBJ1-1; D is perhaps TRBD1 (6 bases). Per the germline V gene, CDR1 is ENHRY and CDR2 is SYGVKD. The CDR3 has 14 residues. Trimming shortened V by 2 bases and J by 6 bases, and 13 bases separated the two germline ends.

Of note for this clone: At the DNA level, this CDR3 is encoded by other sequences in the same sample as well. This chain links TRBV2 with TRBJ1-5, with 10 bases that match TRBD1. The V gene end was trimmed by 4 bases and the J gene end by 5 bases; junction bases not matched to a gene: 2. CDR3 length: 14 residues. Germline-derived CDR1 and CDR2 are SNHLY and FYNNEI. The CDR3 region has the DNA TGTGCCAGCAGTGGGACAGGGGGGCATCAGCCCCAGCATTTT. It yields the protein CASSGTGGHQPQHF.

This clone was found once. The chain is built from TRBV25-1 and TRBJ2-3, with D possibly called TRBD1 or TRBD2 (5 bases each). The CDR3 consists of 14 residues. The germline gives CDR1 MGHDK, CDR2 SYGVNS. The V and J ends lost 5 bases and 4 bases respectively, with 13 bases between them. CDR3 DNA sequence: TGTGCCAGCAGTCCGGGACCCCGAGCAGATACGCAGTATTTT. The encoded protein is CASSPGPRADTQYF.

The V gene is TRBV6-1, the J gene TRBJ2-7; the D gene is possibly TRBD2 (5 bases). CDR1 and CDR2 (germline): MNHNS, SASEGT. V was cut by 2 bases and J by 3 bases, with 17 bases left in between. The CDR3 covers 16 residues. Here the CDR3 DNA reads TGTGCCAGCAGTGAAATGTGGCGGTCTGGGAGCTACGAGCAGTACTTC. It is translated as CASSEMWRSGSYEQYF.

In nucleotides, the CDR3 is TGTGCCTGGAGTGTAAGCAGCCCGGCGGGTTCCTACAATGAGCAGTTCTTC. Amino acid sequence: CAWSVSSPAGSYNEQFF. The chain combines TRBV30 with TRBJ2-1; weak D call: TRBD2 (5 bases). This CDR3 is built from 17 residues. Germline values: CDR1 GTSNPN, CDR2 SVGIG (reference sequence). Trimming left V 0 bases short and J 1 base short, with 16 bases between.

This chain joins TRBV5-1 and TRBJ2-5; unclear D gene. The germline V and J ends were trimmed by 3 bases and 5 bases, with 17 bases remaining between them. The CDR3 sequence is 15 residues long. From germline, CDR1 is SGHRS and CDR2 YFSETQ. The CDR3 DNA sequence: TGCGCCAGCAGCTCCCAATTTGGGTTGTTGGAGACCCAGTACTTC. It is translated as CASSSQFGLLETQYF.

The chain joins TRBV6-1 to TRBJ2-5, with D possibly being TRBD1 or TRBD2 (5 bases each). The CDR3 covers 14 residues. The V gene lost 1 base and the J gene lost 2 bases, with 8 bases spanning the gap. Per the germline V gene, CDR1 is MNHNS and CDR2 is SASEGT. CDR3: CASSEEGRQETQYF. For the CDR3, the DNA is TGTGCCAGCAGTGAAGAGGGGAGACAAGAGACCCAGTACTTC.